This TCR beta chain was identified in a study of cytomegalovirus exposure and HLA in healthy donors. Study details: The use of the same platform for the roughly 120 validation repertoires and the 550 to 850 first-cohort repertoires was reported by a later analysis.

In regard to this clone: Its cognate antigen is unknown.

Method: immunoSEQ multiplex PCR; TCRdb's copy keeps in-frame clones and lacks some. The sample shows approximately 71,000 clones, over 90% of them seen only once. Study-level results: A list of around 150 TCR beta chains associated with cytomegalovirus was given. Among TCR sequences, most were rare, though some public TCRs appeared in many donors.

Sequenced: PBMCs. The clonotype originates from a young woman in good health and CMV-seronegative.

CDR3 nucleotides: TGTGCCAGCAGTGCCGGTGGGGCGGATGAAAAACTGTTTTTT. Translation: CASSAGGADEKLFF. The chain recombines TRBV28 with TRBJ1-4; TRBD1 might be the D (5 bases). Germline CDR1 reads MDHEN; CDR2 reads SYDVKM. Trimming stripped 5 bases from V and 6 bases from J, with 13 bases between. This CDR3 region has 14 residues.